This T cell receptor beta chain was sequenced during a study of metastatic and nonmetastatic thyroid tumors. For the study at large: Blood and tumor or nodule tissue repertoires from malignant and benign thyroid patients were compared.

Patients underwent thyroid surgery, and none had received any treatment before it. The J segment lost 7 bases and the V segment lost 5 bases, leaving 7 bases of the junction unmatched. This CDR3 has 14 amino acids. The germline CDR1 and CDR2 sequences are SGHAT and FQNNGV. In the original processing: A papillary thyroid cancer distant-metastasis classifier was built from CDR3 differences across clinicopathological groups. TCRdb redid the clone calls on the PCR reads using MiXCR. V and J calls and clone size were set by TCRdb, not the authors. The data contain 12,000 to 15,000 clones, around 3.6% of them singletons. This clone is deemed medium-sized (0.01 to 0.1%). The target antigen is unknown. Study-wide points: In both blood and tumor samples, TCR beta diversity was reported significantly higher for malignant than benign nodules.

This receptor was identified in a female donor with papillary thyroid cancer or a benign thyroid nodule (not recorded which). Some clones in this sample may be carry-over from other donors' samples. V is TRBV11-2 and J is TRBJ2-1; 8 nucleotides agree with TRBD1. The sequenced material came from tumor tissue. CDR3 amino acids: CASSRVWTGNEQFF. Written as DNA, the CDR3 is TGTGCCAGCAGCCGAGTGTGGACAGGGAATGAGCAGTTCTTC.